This T cell receptor (beta chain) emerged from a study of cytomegalovirus exposure and HLA in healthy donors (dated by TCRdb to about 2017). Study-level background: In an earlier analysis of 587 of the donors, 276 Gb of sequence data and approximately 100 million unique TCR beta sequences from 150 million to 200 million T cells were reported. An early release covering over 500 HLA-typed donors comprised about 300 gigabases of sequencing data and tens of millions of unique TCR sequences. Of the 350 to 450 genotyped donors, 65% to 90% fell in the genetic ancestry cluster associated with self-reported Caucasian donors. The study aimed to test whether cataloging public T cell receptors could reveal signatures of past pathogen exposure. The T cell repertoires of several hundred subjects were profiled by immunosequencing and related to cytomegalovirus serostatus. In addition to the first cohort of hundreds of subjects, a separate validation cohort of 100 to 150 different subjects was used. To predict cytomegalovirus infection status, the study combined high-throughput TCR immunosequencing, statistical association of individual TCRs with disease status, and machine learning. A later analysis re-analyzed previously published TCR beta repertoires from 600 to 850 donors and added high-resolution HLA genotyping to study TCR occurrence patterns. The later analysis used no new phenotypic data to find candidate immune exposures, relying instead on TCR beta sequences and their occurrence across donors. In an earlier analysis of about 590 of the donors, high-throughput TCR beta sequencing was used to judge whether each TCR beta V gene segment behaved as functional or pseudogenic. Alongside the repertoire data, information on donor age, sex, ethnicity and CMV serostatus was compiled. Genome-wide SNP genotypes for about 65% of the roughly 670 donors were used in a later genetic analysis, which treated that subset as a discovery cohort. Every discovery cohort repertoire had been produced on one sequencing platform. Both class I and class II loci were covered by HLA typing, at four-digit resolution. Typing coverage varied by locus: roughly 620-640 donors for A, B, C, DRB1 and DQB1; 522 for DQA1; nearly 610 for DPA1; approximately 470 for DPB1. Four or five DR-DQ haplotypes were handled as single units for association and clustering, since linkage in the cohort was strong. Among approximately 370 genotyped donors of the cohort, an average of around 220,000 unique TCR beta nucleotide sequences was sequenced per donor, of which 15% to 20% were non-productive.

A distance of 12 bases separates the germline ends of V and J, which lose 5 bases and 1 base respectively. The CDR3 holds 14 amino acids from the cysteine to the phenylalanine. Of all the DNA, just the CDR3 is kept, 42 bases in frame from base 1. The germline V gene yields SGDLS for CDR1 and YYNGEE for CDR2. The cohort was made up of 666 healthy bone marrow donors. At the time of sampling, all cohort members were nominally healthy, though unrecorded immune exposures were likely present. The donor tested CMV seropositive and was one of the 289 seropositive cohort members. A peripheral blood sample was collected from each donor, and TCR beta sequencing was performed on peripheral blood mononuclear cells. The Qiagen DNeasy Blood Extraction Kit was used to extract genomic DNA from the blood cell samples. Receptor amplification or capture employed the immunoSEQ multiplex PCR assay. For the multiplex PCR, a mixture combining 60 forward primers for TCR Vbeta segments and 13 reverse primers for TCR Jbeta segments was used. A multiplex PCR assay on genomic DNA amplified the CDR3 region of rearranged TCR beta genes. On the Illumina HiSeq System, the amplified TCR beta libraries were sequenced as 87-base-pair reads. As for the original processing: A later analysis counted 65 million to 90 million unique TCR beta chains across the 600 to 850 repertoires, and around 12 million of these chains were shared by at least two donors. Raw reads were error-corrected and collapsed into unique sequences with a nearest-neighbor algorithm that merged closely related sequences to remove PCR and sequencing errors. To assign V, D and J gene segments, CDR3 sequences were aligned to IMGT reference sequences. For a sequence to be retained, at least a six-nucleotide match to both a V gene segment and a J gene segment was required. Rearrangements were called productive when the CDR3 lacked stop codons and stayed in frame with V and J; all others were non-productive. CDR3 was defined by IMGT convention, running from the second conserved V-encoded cysteine to the conserved J-encoded phenylalanine. In an earlier analysis of 550 to 650 of the donors, sequences lacking an unambiguous match to a single V gene segment were excluded. In an earlier analysis of 587 of the donors, V segments were called functional above 56.7% productive rearrangements and were called segregating when the between-donor standard deviation exceeded 5%. A statistical classification framework was developed to diagnose cytomegalovirus status using the catalog of TCR beta chain sequences. In a later analysis, V and J genes were assigned by comparing TCR nucleotide sequences against IMGT/GENE-DB human TR gene sequences. The TCRdist pipeline was used in a later analysis to assign CDR3 sequences and most-parsimonious VDJ recombination scenarios. In a later analysis, each TCR beta chain was defined by its CDR3 amino acid sequence together with its V-gene family, and reads lacking a unique V-gene family were excluded. To address suspected cross-contamination and a sequencing artifact, a later analysis removed around 600 highly shared, low-generation-probability nucleotide sequences. In a later analysis, a clonal expansion index was calculated for each public chain from normalized within-repertoire ranks of inferred template counts. In a later analysis, generation probabilities were computed using a VDJ recombination model fitted to out-of-frame rearrangements, and the results were checked against IGoR. In a later analysis, hypergeometric tests were used to score TCR-TCR, TCR-HLA and TCR-CMV co-occurrence, with a repertoire-size bias correction applied to TCR pairs. A later analysis estimated false discovery rates by permuting HLA or CMV assignments 20 times. In a later analysis, co-occurring TCRs were grouped using DBSCAN, and TCRdist sequence similarity was added for clustering within HLA-allele-positive subsets. For co-occurrence clustering, repertoires with fewer than 30,000 or more than 120,000 public chains were excluded, along with about five repertoires with anomalous nucleotide sharing. As stored in TCRdb, this immuneACCESS dataset retains in-frame rearrangements with V and J assigned. A fraction of the clones does not appear; measured against another copy, unresolved V genes explain less than half of the discrepancy, and the remainder lacks a known reason. V, J and clone size derive from that table, while D and trimming were established from the DNA sequence. In this sample the table shows around 140,000 clones, 70% of which occur a single time. Under 2.5% of the sample lies in the top ten.

General conclusions and limits of the study: Correlated functional status among segregating V segments might be attributable to linkage disequilibrium, but an unknown experimental factor could not be ruled out. A cluster of highly shared sequence variants was judged likely to represent a technical artifact of the sequencing pipeline. In a later analysis, 15,000 to 20,000 TCR beta sequences were associated with specific HLA alleles at a false discovery rate of 0.05. V-gene and J-gene trimming of TCR beta chains was associated with a missense DCLRE1C variant in a later genetic analysis, and the association was replicated in an independent cohort. The classifier was reported to diagnose cytomegalovirus status with high specificity and sensitivity in both the original and validation cohorts. While some public TCRs were present in many individuals, most TCR sequences turned up only very rarely across donors. For the cohort, immune exposure information was limited to CMV serostatus. In an earlier analysis of about 550 of the donors, most TCR beta V segments were observed in productive rearrangements about 87% or about 30% of the time, broadly matching IMGT annotations. The presence/absence analyses assumed that sequencing depth was roughly uniform across donors, and that assumption may not be true. Only TCR beta chains were sequenced in this cohort, and the absence of alpha or paired-chain data limited detectable features. A few of the identified cytomegalovirus-associated TCR beta chains were confirmed in vitro to be specific for cytomegalovirus antigens. A further reported finding was that TCR beta sequences accurately predicted the HLA-A and HLA-B alleles for most subjects in the first cohort. In a later analysis, HLA-associated TCR beta chains showed more clonal expansion and lower generation probabilities than non-associated chains that were equally common. Because the 87-base-pair reads could not distinguish some IMGT-functional V segments, including TRBV6-2 and TRBV6-3, those segments were excluded. It was suggested by the authors that the approach could potentially be generalized to other disease states and immunological phenotypes. Because counts were too low, about 18 rarely observed V segments, including chromosome 9 orphons, were left out of the earlier analysis of a few hundred of the donors. Compared with the 666-donor mean, donors in an Asian-associated ancestry cluster had fewer N-insertions in productive TCRs, according to a later genetic analysis. Assigning TCR associations to individual alleles was difficult when HLA alleles, especially DR and DQ, strongly co-occurred. Most CMV-associated TCR beta chains appeared to be HLA-restricted in a later analysis, and the HLA associations seemed to be driven largely by CMV exposure. Several of the top co-occurrence clusters appeared to be linked to parvovirus B19, influenza, CMV and Epstein-Barr virus, according to a later analysis. The study listed 150 to 200 TCR beta chains as associated with cytomegalovirus. A later analysis found that TCR association rates varied across HLA loci, with DRB1 alleles showing the most associated TCRs and HLA-C alleles the fewest. HLA typing was unavailable for some donors at each locus, so association tests used only the typed subset.

A note on this clone: There is no known antigen for this receptor. Base qualities are not recorded, but no much larger clone differs from it by a single base.

The rearranged segments are TRBV9 and TRBJ1-1, with no confidently assigned D gene. The sample consisted of PBMCs. The receptor's source is a woman in her sixties in good health and CMV-seropositive. The encoded CDR3 is CASRGGIENTEAFF. In nucleotide form, the sequence is TGTGCCAGCAGGGGAGGGATCGAGAACACTGAAGCTTTCTTT.